These T cell receptor beta chains were read from a single sample in a study of shared clonotypes between healthy human individuals. Profiled with immunoSEQ multiplex PCR; TCRdb holds only in-frame clones, not every one. The sample yields millions of clones, about 93% seen once. Specimen: naive CD8+ T cells from PBMCs. The receptors were sampled from a man aged 18 to 29 in good health. Some clones in this sample may be carry-over from other donors' samples. CDR3s include the opening cysteine and the closing phenylalanine or tryptophan. D genes are given only for firm matches. For some rows the clone size is stated as once, few or many, or as a class when expanded; others skip it.

D gene: .
J gene: TRBJ2-7
clone size: .
V gene: TRBV18
CDR3 protein: CASSPQSPGTVTYEQYF
CDR3 DNA: TGTGCCAGCTCACCACAAAGTCCAGGGACGGTTACCTACGAGCAGTACTTC

D gene: TRBD1
J gene: TRBJ1-5
clone size: .
V gene: TRBV27
CDR3 protein: CASSPSPTGVNQPQHF
CDR3 DNA: TGTGCCAGCAGTCCATCCCCGACAGGGGTCAATCAGCCCCAGCATTTT

D gene: .
J gene: TRBJ1-1
clone size: .
V gene: TRBV5-1
CDR3 protein: CASSSPNPGTSNTEAFF
CDR3 DNA: TGCGCCAGCAGCTCTCCGAACCCAGGGACCTCGAACACTGAAGCTTTCTTT

D gene: TRBD1
J gene: TRBJ1-2
clone size: .
V gene: TRBV19
CDR3 protein: CASSTRGTGASYGGYTF
CDR3 DNA: TGTGCCAGTAGTACCAGGGGGACAGGGGCCTCTTATGGTGGCTACACCTTC

D gene: TRBD1
J gene: TRBJ2-7
clone size: .
V gene: TRBV6-1
CDR3 protein: CASSIGHRGAAEQYF
CDR3 DNA: TGTGCCAGCAGTATAGGGCACAGGGGGGCCGCCGAGCAGTACTTC

D gene: .
J gene: TRBJ2-7
clone size: .
V gene: TRBV7-9
CDR3 protein: CASSRSGSRNSYEQYF
CDR3 DNA: TGTGCCAGCAGCCGATCCGGCTCACGCAACTCCTACGAGCAGTACTTC

D gene: .
J gene: TRBJ1-5
clone size: .
V gene: TRBV6-6
CDR3 protein: CASNSWSNQPQHF
CDR3 DNA: TGTGCCAGCAACTCCTGGAGCAATCAGCCCCAGCATTTT

D gene: .
J gene: TRBJ1-1
clone size: once
V gene: TRBV28
CDR3 protein: CASSFLGNMNTEAFF
CDR3 DNA: TGTGCCAGCAGTTTTTTAGGGAATATGAACACTGAAGCTTTCTTT

D gene: TRBD1
J gene: TRBJ2-7
clone size: .
V gene: TRBV2
CDR3 protein: CASSPVGQGYEQYF
CDR3 DNA: TGTGCCAGCAGCCCCGTGGGACAGGGCTACGAGCAGTACTTC

D gene: .
J gene: TRBJ2-7
clone size: .
V gene: TRBV27
CDR3 protein: CASKGRLNYEQYF
CDR3 DNA: TGTGCCAGCAAAGGCCGGCTTAACTACGAGCAGTACTTC

D gene: .
J gene: TRBJ2-3
clone size: .
V gene: TRBV27
CDR3 protein: CASSLSGDTYFSTDTQYF
CDR3 DNA: TGTGCCAGCAGTTTATCAGGGGACACCTACTTTAGCACAGATACGCAGTATTTT

D gene: TRBD1
J gene: TRBJ1-5
clone size: .
V gene: TRBV27
CDR3 protein: CASGSIGSQGANQPQHF
CDR3 DNA: TGTGCCAGCGGCTCTATTGGAAGCCAGGGGGCAAATCAGCCCCAGCATTTT

D gene: .
J gene: TRBJ1-5
clone size: once
V gene: TRBV2
CDR3 protein: CASSDIGWGVSNQPQHF
CDR3 DNA: TGTGCCAGCAGTGATATAGGGTGGGGGGTTAGCAATCAGCCCCAGCATTTT

D gene: .
J gene: TRBJ1-2
clone size: .
V gene: TRBV25-1
CDR3 protein: CASSVALMGGYTF
CDR3 DNA: TGTGCCAGCAGTGTTGCTTTGATGGGGGGCTACACCTTC

D gene: TRBD2
J gene: TRBJ2-7
clone size: .
V gene: TRBV5-5
CDR3 protein: CASSMGLAGSSYEQYF
CDR3 DNA: TGTGCCAGCAGCATGGGACTAGCGGGGAGCTCCTACGAGCAGTACTTC

D gene: .
J gene: TRBJ2-7
clone size: .
V gene: TRBV10-3
CDR3 protein: CAISESLVPYEQYF
CDR3 DNA: TGTGCCATCAGTGAGTCGCTGGTACCCTACGAGCAGTACTTC

D gene: .
J gene: TRBJ2-5
clone size: .
V gene: TRBV7-9
CDR3 protein: CASSLGAETQYF
CDR3 DNA: TGTGCCAGCAGCTTAGGCGCCGAGACCCAGTACTTC

D gene: .
J gene: TRBJ1-2
clone size: .
V gene: TRBV25-1
CDR3 protein: CASGRGSNYGYTF
CDR3 DNA: TGTGCCAGCGGGCGGGGTTCTAACTATGGCTACACCTTC

D gene: .
J gene: TRBJ1-4
clone size: once
V gene: TRBV15
CDR3 protein: CATTDYRSTNEKLFF
CDR3 DNA: TGTGCCACCACCGACTACAGATCAACTAATGAAAAACTGTTTTTT

D gene: TRBD1
J gene: TRBJ1-2
clone size: .
V gene: TRBV4-3
CDR3 protein: CASSPGTGGYYGYTF
CDR3 DNA: TGCGCCAGCAGCCCCGGGACAGGGGGCTACTATGGCTACACCTTC